The clone carrying this TCR beta chain was counted between two and nine times. The record originates from a study of Graves' ophthalmopathy and Graves' hyperthyroidism. The sequenced template was RNA, covering the TCR beta CDR3 region. Amplification began with first-round RT-PCR using HTBI primers, then second-round multiplex PCR was performed. TCRdb reprocessed the multiplex PCR reads via MiXCR and lists one record per CDR3 protein. This sample has about 1.1 million distinct CDR3 sequences; about 40% occur once, and the top ten carry over 8.5%. Sequencing input: peripheral blood or thyroid tissue (not recorded which). The source of this sequence is an adult man with Graves' hyperthyroidism.

The CDR3 bases are TGTGCCAGCAGTGCACGAGGTCGGGGACTAGCGCCCCACGAGCAGTACTTC. This translates into CASSARGRGLAPHEQYF. The chain carries TRBV12-3 or TRBV12-4 and TRBJ2-7; 10 nucleotides align to TRBD2. This CDR3 is built from 17 residues. J gave up 5 bases and V 5 bases, and 15 bases lay outside the gene matches.